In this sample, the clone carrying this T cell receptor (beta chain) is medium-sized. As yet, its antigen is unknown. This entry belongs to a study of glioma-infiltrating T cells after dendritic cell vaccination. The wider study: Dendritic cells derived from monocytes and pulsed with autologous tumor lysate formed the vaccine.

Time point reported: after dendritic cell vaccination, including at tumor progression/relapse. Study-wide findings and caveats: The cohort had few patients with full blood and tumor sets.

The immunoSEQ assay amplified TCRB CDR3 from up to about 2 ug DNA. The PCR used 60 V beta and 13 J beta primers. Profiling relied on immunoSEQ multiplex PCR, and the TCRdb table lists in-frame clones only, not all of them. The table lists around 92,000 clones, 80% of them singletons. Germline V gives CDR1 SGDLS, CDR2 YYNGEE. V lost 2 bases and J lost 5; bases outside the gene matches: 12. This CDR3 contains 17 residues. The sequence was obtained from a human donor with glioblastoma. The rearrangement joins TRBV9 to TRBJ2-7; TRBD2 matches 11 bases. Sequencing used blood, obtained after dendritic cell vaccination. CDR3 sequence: CASSVSSTSGSIHEQYF. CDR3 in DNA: TGTGCCAGCAGCGTGTCCTCTACTAGCGGGAGCATCCACGAGCAGTACTTC. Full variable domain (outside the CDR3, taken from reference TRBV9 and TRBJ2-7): DSGVTQTPKHLITATGQRVTLRCSPRSGDLSVYWYQQSLDQGLQFLIQYYNGEERAKGNILERFSAQQFPDLHSELNLSSLELGDSALYFCASSVSSTSGSIHEQYFGPGTRLTVT.